This T cell receptor (beta chain) is drawn from a study of breast tumors, draining lymph nodes, adjacent tissues. Regarding the study as a whole: Compared with lymph nodes, tumors were less diverse; compared with nontumor tissue, more. Luminal-like breast cancer showed significantly higher tumor–nontumor repertoire similarity than basal-like. Most tumor T cells seemingly derive from lymph node, then expand in tumor. The lymph node origin of tumor T cells was framed as consistent with a hypothesis, not demonstrated.

Axillary draining lymph nodes of breast cancer patients supplied the node samples. This CDR3 is 15 amino acids long. Germline V CDR1 and CDR2: MNHEY, SVGAGI. As to this clonotype: As yet, its antigen is unknown. This may be a read error: a much more frequent sequence differs by one nucleotide.

TCRdb analysed the multiplex PCR reads with MiXCR anew, one entry per CDR3 protein. The table includes 250,000 or so distinct CDR3 sequences, about 33% detected once. The receptor's source is a female donor with breast cancer. Some clones in this sample may be carry-over from other donors' samples. This chain connects TRBV6-5 to TRBJ2-1, with 8 bases matching TRBD2. Sequenced sample: axillary lymph node tissue. The CDR3 here is CASNTRTSSRNEQLF. In DNA form, the CDR3 reads TGTGCCAGCAACACACGGACTAGCAGCAGAAATGAGCAGCTCTTC.